The source of this T cell receptor beta chain is a study of metastatic and nonmetastatic thyroid tumors. Background on the study: Across peripheral blood and tumor or nodule tissue samples taken from malignant and benign thyroid patients, the repertoires were compared with one another.

Germline V gene lookup returns CDR1 MDHEN and CDR2 SYDVKM. The V segment lost 4 bases and the J segment 1 base; nucleotides outside the gene matches: 4. CDR3 length equals 16 residues. TCRdb re-processed the PCR reads through MiXCR. Of about 93,000 clones in the sample, about 13% were seen once. Every patient underwent thyroid surgery untreated. The table lists this clone with many counts. Source material: blood. The rearrangement uses TRBV28 and TRBJ2-5; 12 positions match TRBD2. The TCR sequence derives from a female donor with papillary thyroid cancer or a benign thyroid nodule (not recorded which). Some clones in this sample may be carry-over from other donors' samples. For the CDR3, the DNA is TGTGCCAGCAGTTCACTACTAGCGGGAGGCCAAGAGACCCAGTACTTC. Translated: CASSSLLAGGQETQYF.